This entry describes one T cell receptor (beta chain). This clonotype was counted at least ten times. The specificity of this receptor is unknown. No base-level quality is on record; no much larger clone is a single base apart. Via the germline V gene (reference sequence), CDR1 is SEHNR and CDR2 FQNEAQ. The junction carries 10 bases between V and J, which are trimmed by 4 bases and 1 base respectively. The CDR3 measures 14 amino acids from cysteine to phenylalanine. Here the CDR3 DNA is all that survives: 42 bases in frame from base 1. The data stem from a study of blood T cells in healthy people across ages (dated by TCRdb to between 2014 and 2017). General notes on the study: In model experiments, roughly one uniquely barcoded TCR beta cDNA molecule per two T cells was captured by template switching. The study measured age-related changes in TCR beta repertoire diversity using deep sequencing normalized with unique cDNA molecular identifiers. The donors were split into four age groups: young (average about 16 years), middle-aged (roughly 40), aged (62) and long-lived (about 82). Donors of different ages were randomly distributed across sequencing lanes to avoid experimental bias. Using the same blood draw, the study looked at two additional independent replicas of 1 million unique cDNA reads for two donors, one aged 18 to 30 and the other aged 80 or older. The paper's findings and limits, for the study overall: Because the CMV infection status of the donors was unknown, age-related changes in expanded clonotypes may potentially have been confounded. Estimates of total diversity based on one million sequenced T cells were regarded as lower bounds and as underestimates. Bulk unsorted PBMC profiling prevented conclusive comparison of naive and antigen-experienced compartments. The percentage of naive T cells measured by flow cytometry correlated strongly with observed TCR beta diversity. Compared with the aged group, the long-lived group had more naive CD4+ T cells, fewer expanded clones and increased TCR diversity, suggesting age selection. As age increased, observed TCR beta diversity per million T cells dropped in a roughly linear way, and a significant reduction was already evident by age 40.

The method behind the library was 5' RACE. Reads for this sample came from an Illumina HiSeq 2500. The second PCR ran for roughly 7 to 11 cycles and used a J-beta primer mix along with a sample-barcoded 5' primer. A template-switch 5' adaptor carrying 12 random nucleotides introduced a unique molecular identifier onto each TCR beta cDNA molecule. Each sample yielded at least 3 million CDR3-containing paired-end reads. First-strand cDNA synthesis was performed from all RNA using the Mint cDNA synthesis kit, with priming by a TRBC-specific oligonucleotide. All cDNA was treated with uracil-DNA glycosylase and then went through a first 18-cycle PCR with the universal primers M1SS and BC2_uni_R. In the original analysis: For normalization, 1 million high-quality reads, each with a distinct molecular identifier, were randomly selected from each sample. Instead of being binned into consensus sequences, reads that shared molecular identifiers were thrown out. CDR3 identification, clonotype clustering and error correction used MiTCR with a Q25 quality threshold and the strictest error-elimination algorithm. A nonparametric unseen species model with Euler transformation was used to estimate a lower bound on total TCR beta diversity. TCRdb applied fastp at Q25 and MiXCR to the public reads, then kept only in-frame beta chains. When rows share a CDR3 protein, they turn into one entry using the most common DNA and genes. The V and J calls come from TCRdb's annotation, not from the publication. This sample gives 600,000 or so distinct CDR3 sequences in total; less than 60% of them show up just once. Around 25% of the sample is in the top ten clones.

Donors were 39 systemically healthy Caucasian individuals from Russia aged roughly 6 to 95 years. Each donor gave around 9 milliliters of peripheral blood, collected into EDTA-treated Vacutainer tubes. Ficoll-Paque density-gradient centrifugation was used to isolate PBMCs, with at least 6.5 million per sample. Total RNA, at least 6 micrograms per sample, was extracted from PBMCs with Trizol reagent. For every donor, flow cytometry on a PBMC aliquot measured the percentage of naive CD45RAhigh/CD27high T cells. The specimen was blood. The chain employs TRBV7-9 and TRBJ1-1; 6 matching bases give a weak D call of TRBD1. This sequence was found in a man older than 75 in good health. The nucleotide sequence is TGTGCCAGCAGCTCCGGGACACCGAACACTGAAGCTTTCTTT. It codes for CASSSGTPNTEAFF.